Listed below are T cell receptor beta chains from one sample, sequenced in a study of radiation and T cells in renal cell carcinoma. Repertoires were generated with immunoSEQ multiplex PCR, while TCRdb's copy carries only in-frame clones and drops some. Seen here are some 150,000 clones, approximately 86% observed once, and the top ten hold less than 20%. The sample consisted of blood, taken from a patient whose treatment included radiotherapy and nephrectomy. The origin of the receptors is a woman aged 45-59 years with renal cell carcinoma. CDR3s include the opening cysteine and the closing phenylalanine or tryptophan. Clone size is stated in some rows and not others, as once, few, many or a class when expanded.

v_gene: TRBV7-2
j_gene: TRBJ2-2
abundance: NA
CDR3aa: CASSLAAGDTGELFF

v_gene: TRBV5-6
j_gene: TRBJ2-7
abundance: NA
CDR3aa: CASSTPPGVDEQYF

v_gene: TRBV11-3
j_gene: TRBJ2-7
abundance: NA
CDR3aa: CASSFSDRDYEQYF

v_gene: TRBV5-1
j_gene: TRBJ2-3
abundance: NA
CDR3aa: CASSSGQGLSTDTQYF

v_gene: TRBV30
j_gene: TRBJ1-4
abundance: few
CDR3aa: CAWSETPNEKLFF

v_gene: TRBV7-2
j_gene: TRBJ2-7
abundance: NA
CDR3aa: CASSGDNYEQYF

v_gene: TRBV11-2
j_gene: TRBJ2-7
abundance: NA
CDR3aa: CASSFPGGYEQYF

v_gene: TRBV4-1
j_gene: TRBJ2-3
abundance: NA
CDR3aa: CASSQVFPTSGRPDTQYF

v_gene: TRBV25-1
j_gene: TRBJ1-5
abundance: NA
CDR3aa: CASRGPTQPQHF

v_gene: TRBV6-5
j_gene: NA
abundance: NA
CDR3aa: CAIGQFHSYEQYF

v_gene: TRBV10-1
j_gene: TRBJ1-6
abundance: NA
CDR3aa: CASTGFLGSPLHF

v_gene: TRBV20-1
j_gene: TRBJ2-7
abundance: NA
CDR3aa: CSAKGDYEQYF

v_gene: TRBV7-9
j_gene: TRBJ1-4
abundance: NA
CDR3aa: CASSSSGPTNEKLFF

v_gene: TRBV7-2
j_gene: TRBJ1-2
abundance: NA
CDR3aa: CASSLYGSQLRGYTF

v_gene: TRBV9
j_gene: TRBJ2-7
abundance: NA
CDR3aa: CASSARDSYEQYF

v_gene: TRBV7-2
j_gene: TRBJ1-2
abundance: NA
CDR3aa: CASSLEAGLGGYTF

v_gene: TRBV7-8
j_gene: TRBJ2-2
abundance: NA
CDR3aa: CASSPLGQGVNTGELFF

v_gene: TRBV28
j_gene: TRBJ2-7
abundance: NA
CDR3aa: CASKGSTYEQYF

v_gene: TRBV28
j_gene: TRBJ2-7
abundance: NA
CDR3aa: CASSTRVEQYF

v_gene: TRBV5-6
j_gene: TRBJ2-3
abundance: NA
CDR3aa: CASSIGLAGQDTQYF

v_gene: TRBV27
j_gene: TRBJ1-6
abundance: few
CDR3aa: CASTATAKNSPLHF

v_gene: TRBV4-3
j_gene: TRBJ2-2
abundance: NA
CDR3aa: CASSQFRRTSGGNTGELFF

v_gene: TRBV5-1
j_gene: TRBJ2-2
abundance: NA
CDR3aa: CASSWSGRENTGELFF

v_gene: TRBV7-2
j_gene: TRBJ1-5
abundance: NA
CDR3aa: CASSPRVGDNQPQHF

v_gene: TRBV28
j_gene: TRBJ1-1
abundance: NA
CDR3aa: CASLSGAEAFF

v_gene: TRBV5-1
j_gene: TRBJ1-6
abundance: NA
CDR3aa: CASSLGDSPLHF

v_gene: TRBV28
j_gene: TRBJ1-1
abundance: NA
CDR3aa: CASSRTGMNTEAFF

v_gene: TRBV20-1
j_gene: TRBJ2-5
abundance: NA
CDR3aa: CSGGTRETQYF